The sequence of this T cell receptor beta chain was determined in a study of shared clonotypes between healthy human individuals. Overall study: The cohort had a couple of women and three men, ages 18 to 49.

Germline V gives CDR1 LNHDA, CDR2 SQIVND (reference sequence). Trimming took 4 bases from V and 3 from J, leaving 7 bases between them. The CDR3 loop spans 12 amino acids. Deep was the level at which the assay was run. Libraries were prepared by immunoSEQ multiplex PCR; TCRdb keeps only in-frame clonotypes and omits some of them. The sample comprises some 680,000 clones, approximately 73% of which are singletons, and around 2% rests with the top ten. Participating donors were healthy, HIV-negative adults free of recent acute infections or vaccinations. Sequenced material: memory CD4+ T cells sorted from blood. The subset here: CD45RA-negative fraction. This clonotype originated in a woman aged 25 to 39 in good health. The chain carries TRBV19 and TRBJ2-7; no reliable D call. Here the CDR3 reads CASSNGDYEQYF. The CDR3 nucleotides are TGTGCCAGTAGTAATGGGGACTACGAGCAGTACTTC.